The present T cell receptor beta chain was sequenced within a study of early T cells in non-severe SARS-CoV-2 infection. About the study: Unsorted whole-blood RNA was sequenced in bulk, leaving chains unpaired. Findings of the study overall: VDJdb matching, biased toward anti-spike CD8 responses, missed private and CD4 specificities.

Ten or more counts support this clonotype. The target antigen is unknown. Unique molecular identifiers tagged individual cDNA molecules. TCRdb re-analysed the 5' RACE reads in MiXCR, keeping a single row per CDR3 protein. The profile shows around 67,000 distinct CDR3 sequences, 12% of them singletons. The sequence came from an adult who was a healthcare worker with PCR-confirmed SARS-CoV-2 infection or an uninfected control (not recorded which). Sequencing was carried out using whole blood.

CDR3 nucleotides: TGTGCCAGCAGCCCCCTCGGGGCCTACTATGGCTACACCTTC. This translates into CASSPLGAYYGYTF. The chain is built from TRBV11-2 and TRBJ1-2; a weak D match, TRBD1 (5 bases). V lost 5 bases to trimming and J lost 3 bases, with 13 bases between them. This CDR3 spans 14 amino acids. CDR1 is SGHAT and CDR2 is FQNNGV in the germline V gene.